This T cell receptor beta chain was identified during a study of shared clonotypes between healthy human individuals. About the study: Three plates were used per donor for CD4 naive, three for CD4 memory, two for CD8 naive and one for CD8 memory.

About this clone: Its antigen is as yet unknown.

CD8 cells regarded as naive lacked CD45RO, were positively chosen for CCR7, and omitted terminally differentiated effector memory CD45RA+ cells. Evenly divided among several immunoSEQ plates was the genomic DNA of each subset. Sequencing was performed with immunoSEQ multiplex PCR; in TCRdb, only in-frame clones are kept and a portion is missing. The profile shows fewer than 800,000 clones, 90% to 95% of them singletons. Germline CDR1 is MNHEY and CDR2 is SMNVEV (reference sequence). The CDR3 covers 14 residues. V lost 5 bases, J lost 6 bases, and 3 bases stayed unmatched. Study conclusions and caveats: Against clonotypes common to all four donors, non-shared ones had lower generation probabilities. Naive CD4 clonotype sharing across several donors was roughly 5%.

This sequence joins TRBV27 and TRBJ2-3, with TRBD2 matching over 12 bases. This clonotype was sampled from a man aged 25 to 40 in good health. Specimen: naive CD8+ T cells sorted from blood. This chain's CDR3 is CASSELAGGDTQYF. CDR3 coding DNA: TGTGCCAGCAGTGAACTAGCGGGAGGTGATACGCAGTATTTT.